These T cell receptor beta chains were read from a single sample in a study of identical twins. A single record per CDR3 protein comes from TCRdb applying MiXCR to the 5' RACE reads. The sample lists 1.5 million to 2 million distinct CDR3 sequences; about 32% were seen once. Sequences were obtained from cord blood. The origin of the receptors is a newborn girl in good health. Both conserved end residues are part of each CDR3. Each record gives: D gene, V gene, clone size, J gene, CDR3 DNA, CDR3 protein. A D gene is named only where the DNA matches it firmly. Size tells how often a clone was seen (once, few, many) or the class of an expanded clone, and some rows leave it out.

d_call: TRBD2; v_call: TRBV20-1; clone_size: .; j_call: TRBJ2-3; cdr3_nt: TGCAGTGCGCGACTCCTAGCGGGTCCCAGCACGCAGTATTTT; cdr3_aa: CSARLLAGPSTQYF
d_call: .; v_call: TRBV6-5; clone_size: .; j_call: TRBJ2-3; cdr3_nt: TGTGCCAGCAGTTACTCGGTTTTAGGGAGTCCATTCACAGATACGCAGTATTTT; cdr3_aa: CASSYSVLGSPFTDTQYF
d_call: .; v_call: TRBV30; clone_size: .; j_call: TRBJ2-5; cdr3_nt: TGTGCCTGGAGGCATTACAATGAGCAGTACTTC; cdr3_aa: CAWRHYNEQYF
d_call: .; v_call: TRBV6-1; clone_size: .; j_call: TRBJ1-4; cdr3_nt: TGTGCCAGCAGGACATCCTGGTGGTCCAATGAAAAACTGTTTTTT; cdr3_aa: CASRTSWWSNEKLFF
d_call: .; v_call: TRBV7-9; clone_size: .; j_call: TRBJ1-4; cdr3_nt: TGTGCCAGCGCTCCATCTCGGGGTCTTGCAACTAATGAAAGACTGTTTTTT; cdr3_aa: CASAPSRGLATNERLFF
d_call: TRBD1; v_call: TRBV20-1; clone_size: few; j_call: TRBJ2-4; cdr3_nt: TGCAGTGCTACAGGGGGCAAAAACATTCAGTACTTC; cdr3_aa: CSATGGKNIQYF
d_call: TRBD2; v_call: TRBV20-1; clone_size: .; j_call: TRBJ2-7; cdr3_nt: TGCAGTGCTAGGAAGGCGGGAGGGGGATCGGAGCAGTACTTC; cdr3_aa: CSARKAGGGSEQYF
d_call: .; v_call: TRBV10-2; clone_size: .; j_call: TRBJ1-2; cdr3_nt: TGCGCCAGCAGTGAACCTTCAGACAGGTCGGGCTACACCTTC; cdr3_aa: CASSEPSDRSGYTF
d_call: TRBD1; v_call: TRBV29-1; clone_size: .; j_call: TRBJ1-2; cdr3_nt: TGCAGCGTTGAAGTTCGGGGGGACAGGGTCTATGGCTACACCTTC; cdr3_aa: CSVEVRGDRVYGYTF
d_call: TRBD2; v_call: TRBV2; clone_size: .; j_call: TRBJ2-3; cdr3_nt: TGTGCCAGCAGTGAAGCGGCTAGCGGGAGCACAGATACGCAGTATTTT; cdr3_aa: CASSEAASGSTDTQYF
d_call: TRBD1; v_call: TRBV6-6; clone_size: few; j_call: TRBJ1-4; cdr3_nt: TGTGCCAGCAGTGATCAGGGGGGAGGTGAAAAACTGTTTTTT; cdr3_aa: CASSDQGGGEKLFF
d_call: .; v_call: TRBV5-6; clone_size: .; j_call: TRBJ2-1; cdr3_nt: TGTGCCAGCAGCACCGGTGGGCCAAGGGTCGATGAGCAGTTCTTC; cdr3_aa: CASSTGGPRVDEQFF
d_call: .; v_call: TRBV24-1; clone_size: few; j_call: TRBJ1-2; cdr3_nt: TGTGCCACCTTTCGGGGGTACGACTATGGCTACACCTTC; cdr3_aa: CATFRGYDYGYTF
d_call: .; v_call: TRBV4-2; clone_size: few; j_call: TRBJ1-1; cdr3_nt: TGTGCCAGCAGCCAAGATTGGAACACTGAAGCTTTCTTT; cdr3_aa: CASSQDWNTEAFF